The 21 T cell receptor beta chains in this list originate from one sample, sequenced in a study of blood T cell repertoires in COVID-19. The table came from immunoSEQ multiplex PCR; TCRdb's copy has only in-frame clones and leaves some out. Of 250,000 to 300,000 clones in the sample, around 92% were seen once. Sequenced input: PBMCs or T cells enriched from blood (not recorded which). The receptors were sampled from a woman aged 50 to 60 who had been exposed to COVID-19.

This chain uses TRBV18 with TRBJ2-3, with TRBD2 identical over 8 bases. CDR3 length: 16 residues. J was trimmed by 2 bases and V by 0 bases; bases with no gene match: 4. The germline V gene encodes CDR1 KGHSH and CDR2 LQKENI. CDR3 loop: CASSPPRGGITDTQYF. CDR3 DNA sequence: TGTGCCAGCTCACCACCCCGCGGGGGGATCACAGATACGCAGTATTTT.

The J gene is TRBJ2-2, the V gene TRBV9, with D possibly being TRBD2 (6 bases). Germline V gene data show CDR1 as SGDLS and CDR2 as YYNGEE. The V end lost 0 bases, the J end lost 1 base, and 7 bases lay between the germline ends. The CDR3 contains 15 residues. CDR3 amino acids: CASSVAGVNTGELFF. The CDR3, as DNA: TGTGCCAGCAGCGTAGCGGGGGTGAACACCGGGGAGCTGTTTTTT. The variable domain in full, with the rest retrieved from reference TRBV9 and TRBJ2-2, is DSGVTQTPKHLITATGQRVTLRCSPRSGDLSVYWYQQSLDQGLQFLIQYYNGEERAKGNILERFSAQQFPDLHSELNLSSLELGDSALYFCASSVAGVNTGELFFGEGSRLTVL.

This clone occurred once. The chain is built from TRBV5-1 and TRBJ2-7, with 7 positions matching TRBD1. Germline CDR1 reads SGHRS; CDR2 reads YFSETQ. CDR3 size: 18 residues. V was clipped by 0 bases and J by 3 bases; unmatched bases: 15. For the CDR3, the DNA is TGCGCCAGCAGCTTGGCCCCCCCAAGACAGGGAGAAAGCTACGAGCAGTACTTC. Translation gives CASSLAPPRQGESYEQYF.

The chain links TRBV19 to TRBJ2-7; 9 bases fit TRBD2. CDR3 length equals 18 residues. Germline V gene lookup returns CDR1 LNHDA and CDR2 SQIVND (reference sequence). The ends lost 3 bases at V and 0 bases at J; junction bases unmatched: 12. The CDR3 protein is CASSISSGGYPGSYEQYF. As DNA, the CDR3 is TGTGCCAGTAGTATCTCGAGCGGGGGGTACCCGGGCTCCTACGAGCAGTACTTC. Full variable domain (outside the CDR3, taken from reference TRBV19 and TRBJ2-7): DGGITQSPKYLFRKEGQNVTLSCEQNLNHDAMYWYRQDPGQGLRLIYYSQIVNDFQKGDIAEGYSVSREKKESFPLTVTSAQKNPTAFYLCASSISSGGYPGSYEQYFGPGTRLTVT.

The chain recombines TRBV27 with TRBJ1-2; 8 bases align to TRBD1. Germline trimming cut 2 bases from V and 8 bases from J; bases unmatched to any gene: 13. The CDR3 is made up of 16 amino acids. Germline-derived CDR1 and CDR2 are MNHEY and SMNVEV (reference sequence). The CDR3 nucleotides read TGTGCCAGCAGTTTAGGAAGAGGACAGGGAATAGGAGGCTACACCTTC. Amino acid sequence: CASSLGRGQGIGGYTF.

This chain links TRBV28 with TRBJ2-7; 7 positions match TRBD1. The germline V gene encodes CDR1 MDHEN and CDR2 SYDVKM. There are 14 residues in the CDR3. V shed 4 bases and J 1 base; nucleotides not matched to a gene: 4. CDR3 sequence: CASSSGTESYEQYF. In DNA form, the CDR3 reads TGTGCCAGCAGTTCCGGGACAGAATCCTACGAGCAGTACTTC.

This rearrangement joins TRBV7-9 to TRBJ1-3; TRBD1 matches 9 bases. Germline V gene sequence: CDR1 SEHNR, CDR2 FQNEAQ (reference sequence). This CDR3 has 17 residues. J lost 4 bases, V lost 4 bases, and 11 bases had no gene match. The CDR3 loop reads CASSSQDHRGLGNTIYF. The DNA of the CDR3 is TGTGCCAGCAGCTCACAAGATCACAGGGGGCTAGGAAACACCATATATTTT. Combining the CDR3 with reference TRBV7-9 and TRBJ1-3 gives the whole variable domain DTGVSQNPRHKITKRGQNVTFRCDPISEHNRLYWYRQTLGQGPEFLTYFQNEAQLEKSRLLSDRFSAERPKGSFSTLEIQRTEQGDSAMYLCASSSQDHRGLGNTIYFGEGSWLTVV.

This sequence joins TRBV5-1 and TRBJ2-3, with 7 bases identical to TRBD1. V shed 5 bases, J shed 0 bases, and the junction held 9 bases outside the gene matches. Germline V gives CDR1 SGHRS, CDR2 YFSETQ. The CDR3 has 16 amino acids. The CDR3 bases are TGCGCCAGCAGTCGAAGGGGGCCAACTAGCACAGATACGCAGTATTTT. This codes for CASSRRGPTSTDTQYF.

The rearrangement joins TRBV6-5 to TRBJ2-7; TRBD2 aligns across 11 bases. CDR1 is MNHEY and CDR2 is SVGAGI in the germline V gene. The CDR3 is 15 residues long. V lost 4 bases to trimming and J lost 3 bases; unmatched junction nucleotides: 5. The CDR3 protein is CASSSPTSGGYEQYF. DNA of the CDR3: TGTGCCAGCAGTTCACCTACTAGCGGGGGCTACGAGCAGTACTTC.

The rearrangement joins TRBV7-9 to TRBJ2-3, with 9 bases lining up with TRBD1. The germline CDR1 and CDR2 sequences are SEHNR and FQNEAQ (reference sequence). CDR3 length: 15 residues. Germline trimming cut 8 bases from V and 2 bases from J; bases unmatched to any gene: 8. The CDR3 spells CASAAGTGFTDTQYF. CDR3 DNA sequence: TGTGCCAGCGCGGCAGGGACAGGGTTCACAGATACGCAGTATTTT.

In this sample, this clone turned up a few times. V is TRBV7-9 and J is TRBJ1-5, with TRBD1 matching 10 bases. CDR1 is SEHNR, CDR2 FQNEAQ, per germline (reference sequence). This CDR3 region has 17 residues. Losses at the gene ends were 5 bases for V and 7 bases for J; bases not matched to a gene: 14. CDR3 nucleotides: TGTGCCAGCAGCGCAGGGGGCGGACAGGGGGAAAACCAGCCCCAGCATTTT. Translation: CASSAGGGQGENQPQHF.

The chain couples TRBV28 to TRBJ1-5; D possibly corresponds to TRBD1 (6 bases). Germline CDR1 MDHEN, CDR2 SYDVKM. V was cut by 2 bases and J by 5 bases, with 13 bases left in between. The CDR3 covers 15 residues. CDR3 protein: CASSLPGQGDQPQHF. In DNA form, the CDR3 reads TGTGCCAGCAGTTTACCGGGACAAGGCGATCAGCCCCAGCATTTT. The full variable domain, completed using reference TRBV28 and TRBJ1-5, is DVKVTQSSRYLVKRTGEKVFLECVQDMDHENMFWYRQDPGLGLRLIYFSYDVKMKEKGDIPEGYSVSREKKERFSLILESASTNQTSMYLCASSLPGQGDQPQHFGDGTRLSIL.

The chain uses TRBV18 and TRBJ2-6; D is perhaps TRBD1 (5 bases). Germline-derived CDR1 and CDR2 are KGHSH and LQKENI. Trimming left V 2 bases short and J 2 bases short, with 10 bases between. The CDR3 is 16 residues long. This CDR3 reads CASSPIVRAGANVLTF. For the CDR3, the DNA is TGTGCCAGCTCACCAATAGTCAGGGCTGGGGCCAACGTCCTGACTTTC.

V gene TRBV5-1 combines with J gene TRBJ1-2, with D possibly being TRBD1 (5 bases). Trimming removed 0 bases from V and 6 bases from J, with 12 bases in between. The CDR3 is 14 amino acids. Germline V gives CDR1 SGHRS, CDR2 YFSETQ. The CDR3 DNA follows: TGCGCCAGCAGCTTGGAATCAGGCAGGGATGGCTACACCTTC. Translation gives CASSLESGRDGYTF.

V usage is TRBV28 and J usage is TRBJ2-5, with 9 nucleotides matching TRBD1. In germline, CDR1 is MDHEN, CDR2 SYDVKM. J lost 5 bases, V lost 8 bases, and 12 bases had no gene match. This CDR3 comprises 15 residues. In nucleotides, the CDR3 is TGTGCCAGCTCAACCCCGGACAGGGGTCGGGAGACCCAGTACTTC. Residues: CASSTPDRGRETQYF.

This clone was picked up a small number of times. The V call is TRBV29-1, the J call TRBJ1-2, with 7 positions matching TRBD1. Germline V gives CDR1 SQVTM, CDR2 ANQGSEA. The CDR3 extends over 13 amino acids. V was pared by 7 bases and J by 2 bases, with 7 bases of the junction left unmatched. The CDR3 sequence is CSAGGQYNYGYTF. CDR3 in DNA: TGCAGCGCCGGGGGACAGTACAACTATGGCTACACCTTC.

V usage is TRBV27 and J usage is TRBJ1-5, with a tentative D call TRBD1 (6 bases). Trimming took 3 bases from V and 7 from J, leaving 10 bases between them. Germline V gene sequence: CDR1 MNHEY, CDR2 SMNVEV (reference sequence). The CDR3 contains 13 residues. The CDR3 reads CASSFKGGQPQHF. The CDR3 DNA follows: TGTGCCAGCAGTTTCAAGGGGGGGCAGCCCCAGCATTTT.

The J gene is TRBJ2-7, the V gene TRBV30; 8 bases are shared with TRBD1. V lost 3 bases and J lost 2; bases outside the gene matches: 9. Germline CDR1 reads GTSNPN; CDR2 reads SVGIG (reference sequence). This CDR3 is 15 amino acids long. The CDR3 nucleotides read TGTGCCTGGAGGCAGGGTGCAGGGGGCCCCTACGAGCAGTACTTC. Its protein is CAWRQGAGGPYEQYF.

The V call is TRBV7-2, the J call TRBJ2-5; D may be TRBD2 (5 bases). V lost 5 bases and J 2 bases, leaving 12 bases between the germline ends. This CDR3 comprises 14 residues. Per germline, CDR1 SGHTA and CDR2 FQGNSA. The CDR3 loop reads CASSPFTGQETQYF. The CDR3 DNA follows: TGTGCCAGCAGCCCCTTTACGGGGCAAGAGACCCAGTACTTC.

This sequence joins TRBV19 and TRBJ2-2; 10 bases are a match to TRBD2. The CDR3 spans 15 residues. The J segment lost 4 bases and the V segment lost 7 bases, leaving 6 bases of the junction unmatched. Germline loops: CDR1 LNHDA, CDR2 SQIVND (reference sequence). CDR3 region: CASTPSGGGTGELFF. The CDR3 DNA is TGTGCCAGTACTCCTAGCGGGGGCGGCACCGGGGAGCTGTTTTTT.

The rearrangement links TRBV4-2 to TRBJ1-5; the match to TRBD1 covers 10 bases. CDR1 LGHNA and CDR2 YNFKEQ come from the germline V gene. V shed 1 base and J 0 bases; nucleotides not matched to a gene: 15. The CDR3 covers 21 residues. The CDR3 DNA follows: TGTGCCAGCAGCCAAGGCCTTACCGGGACAGGGGTCAGGAATAGCAATCAGCCCCAGCATTTT. Encoded protein: CASSQGLTGTGVRNSNQPQHF.